This is a list of T cell receptor beta chains from one sample in a study of T cell repertoires in cytomegalovirus infection. TCRdb used MiXCR to reprocess the reads, holding one entry per CDR3 protein. The sample records approximately 630,000 distinct CDR3 sequences, 24% being singletons. The sequenced material came from CD8+ T cells from PBMCs. The receptors here all came from a human donor in good health (CMV status not recorded). Some clones in this sample may be carry-over from other donors' samples. CDR3s leave out the opening cysteine and the closing phenylalanine or tryptophan. A D gene is named only where the DNA matches it firmly. A clone size is listed for some rows: how often the clone was seen (once, few, many), or a class if it is expanded.

clone_size,cdr3_length,v_call,d_call,cdr3_aa
many,14,TRBV12-5,.,ASGLVGLPYATEAF
many,12,TRBV5-4,TRBD1,ASSVDRVYNEQF
.,13,TRBV6-6,.,ASSYRFDGNSPLH
few,14,TRBV6-2/TRBV6-3,TRBD1,ASSYSRDRVYNEQF
.,13,TRBV6-5,TRBD2,ASSYITSGRDTQY
.,13,TRBV6-1,TRBD1,ASRADRGPNQPQH
few,14,TRBV6-4,.,ASSDRGGSSYNEQF
few,10,TRBV29-1,TRBD1,SVKDRLYGYT
.,11,TRBV13,TRBD2,VSSGGFPETQY
.,10,TRBV7-9,TRBD2,ASSLFLAGQF
.,14,TRBV14,TRBD1,ASSHASTGESYGYT
many,12,TRBV6-1,TRBD1,ASSKTGEVYEQY
.,15,TRBV6-2/TRBV6-3,.,ASSYSLTHGDFYGYT
.,16,TRBV6-1,TRBD2,ASSPRLRDYANTGELF
.,12,TRBV19,.,ASSISAGTYEQY
.,13,TRBV27,.,ASSSSGGRNGELF
.,14,TRBV19,.,ATQSRGGGRLNEQF
many,14,TRBV28,.,ASSSLESLGTDTQY
.,15,TRBV7-2,.,ASSLSDSRVNSSPPH
once,12,TRBV29-1,.,SVEGSDTYYGYT
few,20,TRBV9,TRBD2,ASSVVGTGRGGNLSSYNEQF
few,15,TRBV20-1,.,SARDWVGLEGSYEQY
.,14,TRBV10-3,.,AISESGTTIRETQY
.,12,TRBV6-4,.,ATNIGHKGDTQY
.,14,TRBV14,TRBD1,ASSRTGQGKGSPLH
few,10,TRBV7-9,.,ASSLEPETQY
many,16,TRBV27,.,ASSLRPLIAEAYNEQF
.,15,TRBV12-3/TRBV12-4,.,ASSHLYSEANTGELF
.,13,TRBV29-1,TRBD1,SVDQGQGGNYGYT
.,15,TRBV6-5,.,ASSYSDSTLSSYEQY
.,12,TRBV14,.,ASVSGEPGNTIY
many,10,TRBV6-2/TRBV6-3,.,ASTPQGREQF
few,13,TRBV19,.,ASSMVRSSYNEQF
.,12,TRBV6-2/TRBV6-3,.,ASSKGGAGTEAF
.,13,TRBV27,.,ASSPYSGEEDEQF
few,10,TRBV27,.,ASSLEGREQF
.,15,TRBV6-2/TRBV6-3,.,ASSYAWSQSGANVLT
many,13,TRBV6-1,.,ASTPRRDRGYGYT
many,15,TRBV20-1,.,SARGGPGGASTDTQY
many,15,TRBV7-2,TRBD2,ASSPHGLAEFTDTQY
few,13,TRBV27,.,ASSQLRPAYYGYT
few,12,TRBV28,.,ASSLRAITGELF
few,12,TRBV6-6,TRBD2,ASSYKRGGSEQF
many,15,TRBV7-9,.,ASSLALVQGHNSPLH
many,11,TRBV7-9,.,ASSLANNNEQF
.,16,TRBV18,TRBD2,ASSPPGLAGDNSYEQY
many,16,TRBV6-2/TRBV6-3,.,ASSTPLATGILNNEQF
many,10,TRBV7-9,TRBD1,ASSSGGGGYT
.,13,TRBV5-1,.,ARSLEDEEYTEAF
few,13,TRBV7-8,.,ASSLGGASGNTIY
once,10,TRBV19,.,ASIQGNTEAF